The 6 T cell receptor beta chains below come from one sample, sequenced in a study of T cell repertoires in aging, cancer and after chemotherapy. The template was genomic DNA from peripheral blood, not RNA. Multiplex touch-down PCR with TRB-A/B primers amplified rearranged V-D-J TRB sequences. TCRdb ran MiXCR on the multiplex PCR reads and lists one entry per CDR3 protein. The data contain about 680 distinct CDR3 sequences, 22% of them singletons. Material: blood. These receptors were collected from a human donor in good health.

The chain recombines TRBV10-3 with TRBJ2-5; 10 bases align to TRBD1. Germline V lookup: CDR1 ENHRY, CDR2 SYGVKD. The CDR3 contains 15 residues. V was pared by 6 bases and J by 4 bases, with 8 bases of the junction left unmatched. This CDR3 is CAISAGQGDRETQYF. The CDR3 region has the DNA TGTGCCATCAGCGCCGGACAGGGGGACCGAGAGACCCAGTACTTC.

Judged by abundance, this clonotype is medium-sized. The chain combines TRBV27 with TRBJ2-7, with D possibly TRBD1 on 5 matching bases. The CDR3 totals 15 residues. V was clipped by 2 bases and J by 2 bases, with 13 bases between them. In germline, CDR1 is MNHEY, CDR2 SMNVEV (reference sequence). This chain's CDR3 is CASSLQGLRAYEQYF. The CDR3 DNA sequence: TGTGCCAGCAGTTTACAGGGCCTCAGGGCCTACGAGCAGTACTTC.

By share of the sample, this clonotype is medium-sized (0.01 to 0.1%). The rearrangement uses TRBV19 and TRBJ2-3, with D possibly being TRBD2 (5 bases). This CDR3 is 15 amino acids long. V was trimmed by 0 bases and J by 1 base, leaving 8 bases between them. Germline lookup yields CDR1 LNHDA and CDR2 SQIVND (reference sequence). The CDR3 DNA sequence: TGTGCCAGTAGTATAGACGACGGGGGCACAGATACGCAGTATTTT. Encoded protein: CASSIDDGGTDTQYF. The variable domain in full, completed from reference TRBV19 and TRBJ2-3, reads DGGITQSPKYLFRKEGQNVTLSCEQNLNHDAMYWYRQDPGQGLRLIYYSQIVNDFQKGDIAEGYSVSREKKESFPLTVTSAQKNPTAFYLCASSIDDGGTDTQYFGPGTRLTVL.

Only a few counts were recorded for this clonotype. This sequence joins TRBV19 and TRBJ2-7; TRBD2 aligns across 11 bases. Losses at the gene ends were 9 bases for V and 5 bases for J; bases not matched to a gene: 24. Looked up from germline, CDR1 is LNHDA and CDR2 is SQIVND (reference sequence). The CDR3 has 19 residues. CDR3 DNA: TGTGCCAGCAGCACCTTAACAGGTCTTCTAGCGGGAGGTTACAACGAGCAGTACTTC. The encoded protein is CASSTLTGLLAGGYNEQYF.

This clonotype was observed a handful of times. J is TRBJ2-7 and V is TRBV20-1; 8 positions agree with TRBD2. After removal of 5 bases from V and 7 bases from J, the junction contained 7 bases not matched to a gene. The CDR3 loop spans 12 amino acids. Germline CDR1 reads DFQATT; CDR2 reads SNEGSKA (reference sequence). This CDR3 is CSAPGGGEEQYF. CDR3 nucleotide sequence: TGCAGTGCTCCGGGGGGGGGCGAAGAGCAGTACTTC.

This clonotype is labeled large. The chain recombines TRBV12-3 or TRBV12-4 with TRBJ1-2; no definite D call. The CDR3 extends over 13 amino acids. Trimming stripped 2 bases from V and 8 bases from J, with 12 bases between. The DNA for the CDR3 is TGTGCCAGCAGTTTACTTCATGTGTCGGGCTACACCTTC. Its translation: CASSLLHVSGYTF.